The rows below give T cell receptor beta chains drawn from one sample of a study of cytomegalovirus exposure and HLA in healthy donors. Here immunoSEQ multiplex PCR was the method, and the copy in TCRdb shows in-frame clones only, minus some. This table holds under 95,000 clones, approximately 7.6% found once. The sample comprised PBMCs. The receptor set was obtained from a man aged 50 or older in good health and CMV-seronegative. The CDR3 runs from the conserved cysteine through the conserved F or W. Fields, in order: V gene, CDR3 length, J gene, clone size, D gene, CDR3 DNA, CDR3 protein. A D gene is named only where the DNA matches it firmly. Part of the rows lack a size; the others show once, few, many or a class for expanded clones.

TRBV7-3	17	TRBJ1-5	NA	TRBD1	TGTGCCAGCAGCAACCGGGACAGGGGAGGGAGCAATCAGCCCCAGCATTTT	CASSNRDRGGSNQPQHF
TRBV6-5	14	TRBJ1-5	NA	NA	TGTGCCAGCATTGAGGGAAATAGCAATCAGCCCCAGCATTTT	CASIEGNSNQPQHF
TRBV5-8	14	TRBJ2-3	NA	NA	TGTGCCAGCAGCTTGGGACTCCTCACAGATACGCAGTATTTT	CASSLGLLTDTQYF
TRBV6-6	12	TRBJ1-5	few	NA	TGTGCCAGCAGCTTCGAGAATCAGCCCCAGCATTTT	CASSFENQPQHF
TRBV15	20	TRBJ2-5	NA	TRBD2	TGTGCCACCAGCAGCCTCAGGGGTTCGGCGGGGGGGAAGTCGAAAGAGACCCAGTACTTC	CATSSLRGSAGGKSKETQYF
TRBV27	14	TRBJ2-2	few	NA	TGTGCCAGCAGTTTGCAGGGATTTGGCGGGGAGCTGTTTTTT	CASSLQGFGGELFF
TRBV5-6	15	TRBJ2-6	few	TRBD2	TGTGCCAGCAGAGGACTAGGCTCTGGGGCCAACGTCCTGACTTTC	CASRGLGSGANVLTF
TRBV9	15	TRBJ2-3	NA	TRBD2	TGTGCCAGCAGCTCCGATCTAGCGGGGGCAGGGAGGCAGTATTTT	CASSSDLAGAGRQYF
TRBV5-1	14	TRBJ2-2	few	TRBD1	TGCGCCAGTCTTTCGGGACAGAGCACCGGGGAGCTGTTTTTT	CASLSGQSTGELFF
TRBV28	15	TRBJ1-4	few	NA	TGTGCCAGCAGTTTCGGGGGGACGGGGAATGAAAAACTGTTTTTT	CASSFGGTGNEKLFF
TRBV7-2	15	TRBJ2-7	NA	TRBD2	TGTGCCAGCAGCTTAACAGGACTAGCGGGATACGAGCAGTACTTC	CASSLTGLAGYEQYF
TRBV27	15	TRBJ1-1	NA	NA	TGTGCCAGCAGTCCCGGCGGGCCAGCCTTCACTGAAGCTTTCTTT	CASSPGGPAFTEAFF
TRBV7-9	14	TRBJ2-7	NA	NA	TGTGCCAGCAGCCCCCAACAGGGAAGCTACGAGCAGTACTTC	CASSPQQGSYEQYF
TRBV15	17	TRBJ1-5	few	TRBD1	TGTGCCACCAGCACCTCCCGAGGGGACAGGGGGAATCAGCCCCAGCATTTT	CATSTSRGDRGNQPQHF
TRBV13	17	TRBJ2-3	NA	TRBD2	TGTGCCAGCAGCTTAGGGCCCCAACTAGCGGGAGTAGATACGCAGTATTTT	CASSLGPQLAGVDTQYF
TRBV6-1	15	TRBJ1-5	few	TRBD1	TGTGCCAGCAGTCCTACAGGGGGGAGCAATCAGCCCCAGCATTTT	CASSPTGGSNQPQHF
TRBV15	15	TRBJ1-1	NA	NA	TGTGCCACCAGCTCCGGAGGAGGAATTGGCACTGAAGCTTTCTTT	CATSSGGGIGTEAFF
TRBV20-1	11	TRBJ2-5	few	NA	TGCAGTGCAGCGGACGTAGAGACCCAGTACTTC	CSAADVETQYF
TRBV7-9	11	TRBJ2-5	few	NA	TGTGCCAGCACCCTAGGAGAGACCCAGTACTTC	CASTLGETQYF
TRBV19	15	TRBJ1-5	few	TRBD1	TGTGCCAGTAGTTTTACTTCAGGGGGAAAACAGCCCCAGCATTTT	CASSFTSGGKQPQHF
TRBV19	17	TRBJ1-5	NA	TRBD1	TGTGCCAGTACCGCGGGGGACAGGAGAACAAAGAGGCAGTTCCAGCATTTT	CASTAGDRRTKRQFQHF
TRBV4-2	19	TRBJ2-3	NA	NA	TGTGCCAGCAGCCAAGGGAGTACAGGGTTAAGTGGGCCCACAGATACGCAGTATTTT	CASSQGSTGLSGPTDTQYF
TRBV19	18	TRBJ1-2	few	TRBD1	TGTGCCAGTAGTATAAGAGCGACAGGGCCCACTTCTAACTATGGCTACACCTTC	CASSIRATGPTSNYGYTF
TRBV5-6	14	TRBJ2-1	NA	NA	TGTGCCAGCAGCCCCTATCTCGATTACAATGAGCAGTTCTTC	CASSPYLDYNEQFF
TRBV6-1	15	TRBJ2-3	few	TRBD2	TGTGCCAGCAGCGACCTAGCGGGGGGGCCAGATACGCAGTATTTT	CASSDLAGGPDTQYF
TRBV6-5	12	TRBJ2-7	few	NA	TGTGCCAGCAGCACCGCCGGGTACGAGCAGTACTTC	CASSTAGYEQYF
TRBV5-1	14	TRBJ2-7	NA	NA	TGCGCCAGCAGCTTGGCACTACGCTCCTGCGAGCAGTACTTC	CASSLALRSCEQYF
TRBV19	14	TRBJ1-1	NA	NA	TGTGCCAGTACCCCGGACAGAACGAACACTGAAGCTTTCTTT	CASTPDRTNTEAFF
TRBV7-2	17	TRBJ1-5	few	TRBD1	TGTGCCAGCAGCTTAGGGACAGGGGGCTTCGGCAATCAGCCCCAGCATTTT	CASSLGTGGFGNQPQHF
TRBV25-1	15	TRBJ1-4	NA	NA	TGTGCCAGCACCACGCCTGCAGGGGCTAATGAAAAACTGTTTTTT	CASTTPAGANEKLFF
TRBV7-9	15	TRBJ2-7	NA	NA	TGTGCCAGCAGCTTAGTGGGTCAGGGAGGCTACGAGCAGTACTTC	CASSLVGQGGYEQYF
TRBV18	14	TRBJ2-5	NA	TRBD1	TGTGCCAGCTCACCGGACAGGGGGGGAGAGACCCAGTACTTC	CASSPDRGGETQYF
TRBV6-1	10	TRBJ1-2	few	NA	TGTGCCAGCTGGTCTCGGGGCTACACCTTC	CASWSRGYTF
TRBV28	15	TRBJ1-1	few	NA	TGTGCCAGCCATAACTGGCGGGCGACGGGAAGTGAAGCTTTCTTT	CASHNWRATGSEAFF
TRBV5-1	17	TRBJ1-4	NA	NA	TGCGCCAGCAGCTTCCTACCCGGCGGGGGGCGGGTTGAAAAACTGTTTTTT	CASSFLPGGGRVEKLFF
TRBV5-6	17	TRBJ2-1	few	TRBD1	TGTGCCAGCAGCTTGGGGCTCGGGACAGGGTATTACAATGAGCAGTTCTTC	CASSLGLGTGYYNEQFF
TRBV7-9	14	TRBJ2-7	few	TRBD1	TGTGCCAGCAGCTTAGCGGGGACAGGGGTAGAGCAGTACTTC	CASSLAGTGVEQYF
TRBV7-2	16	TRBJ1-1	few	TRBD1	TGTGCCAGCAGCCCTACCAGGGGGCTAGGGGGCACTGAAGCTTTCTTT	CASSPTRGLGGTEAFF
TRBV6-6	14	TRBJ1-5	NA	TRBD1	TGTGCCAGCAGCATGACAGGGAACAATCAGCCCCAGCATTTT	CASSMTGNNQPQHF
TRBV5-1	15	TRBJ2-1	NA	TRBD1	TGCGCCAGCAGCCCGCCCGGGACAGGGGGCAATGAGCAGTTCTTC	CASSPPGTGGNEQFF
TRBV2	15	TRBJ1-5	NA	TRBD1	TGTGCCAGCAGTGACCGTAGACAGGGAGGTCAGCCCCAGCATTTT	CASSDRRQGGQPQHF
TRBV7-9	17	TRBJ1-6	few	NA	TGTGCCAGCAGCTCAACACGTGGGGCGCCCTATAATTCACCCCTCCACTTT	CASSSTRGAPYNSPLHF
TRBV7-8	15	TRBJ2-2	NA	NA	TGTGCCAGCAGCAACCGGGAAGTAGGAACCGGGGAGCTGTTTTTT	CASSNREVGTGELFF
TRBV7-3	15	TRBJ2-1	NA	TRBD1	TGTGCCAGCAGCCAGGGACAGGGAGGGTACAATGAGCAGTTCTTC	CASSQGQGGYNEQFF
TRBV5-1	13	TRBJ1-5	few	NA	TGCGCCAGCAGCTTGGATCGGAATCAGCCCCAGCATTTT	CASSLDRNQPQHF
TRBV5-6	13	TRBJ1-2	NA	TRBD1	TGTGCCAGCAGACATGGACAGGGGGCGGGCTACACCTTC	CASRHGQGAGYTF
TRBV4-2	12	TRBJ2-3	few	NA	TGTGCCAGCAGCAAACTAGTGGGTACGCAGTATTTT	CASSKLVGTQYF
TRBV7-3	13	TRBJ2-7	few	TRBD2	TGTGCCAGCAGCCAAGGGACTAGCGGGGAGCAGTACTTC	CASSQGTSGEQYF
TRBV28	14	TRBJ2-7	NA	NA	TGTGCCAGCATTCCGGGGAAGGGTGGCTACGAGCAGTACTTC	CASIPGKGGYEQYF
TRBV19	16	TRBJ2-1	few	NA	TGTGCCAGTAGTATAGATCCGGCGGGGTATGGGAATGAGCAGTTCTTC	CASSIDPAGYGNEQFF